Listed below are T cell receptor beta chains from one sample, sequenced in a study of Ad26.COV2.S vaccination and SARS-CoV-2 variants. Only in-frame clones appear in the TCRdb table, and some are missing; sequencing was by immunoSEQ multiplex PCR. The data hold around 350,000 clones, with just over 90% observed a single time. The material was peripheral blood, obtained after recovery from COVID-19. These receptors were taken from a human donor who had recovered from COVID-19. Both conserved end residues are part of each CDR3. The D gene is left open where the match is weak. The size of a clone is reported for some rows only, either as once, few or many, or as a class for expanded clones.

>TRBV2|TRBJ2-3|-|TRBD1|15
CASSVSGGAADTQYF
TGTGCCAGCAGTGTTTCAGGGGGCGCGGCAGATACGCAGTATTTT
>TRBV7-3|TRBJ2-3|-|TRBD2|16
CASSSRSGGSTDTQYF
TGTGCCAGCAGCTCTCGCAGCGGGGGTAGCACAGATACGCAGTATTTT
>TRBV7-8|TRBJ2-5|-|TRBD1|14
CASSMRTGQETQYF
TGTGCCAGCAGCATGCGGACAGGCCAAGAGACCCAGTACTTC
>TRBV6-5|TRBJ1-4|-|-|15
CASSYRQGLNEKLFF
TGTGCCAGCAGTTACAGGCAGGGGTTAAATGAAAAACTGTTTTTT
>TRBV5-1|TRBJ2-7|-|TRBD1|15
CASSRGQVDLYEQYF
TGCGCCAGCAGCCGGGGACAGGTTGATCTCTACGAGCAGTACTTC
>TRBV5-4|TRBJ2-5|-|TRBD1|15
CASSSIRQGGETQYF
TGTGCCAGCAGCTCAATACGACAGGGCGGAGAGACCCAGTACTTC
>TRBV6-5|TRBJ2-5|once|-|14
CASSYYRGQETQYF
TGTGCCAGCAGTTACTACCGGGGGCAAGAGACCCAGTACTTC
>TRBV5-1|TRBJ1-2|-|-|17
CASSPLIYGEGHYGYTF
TGCGCCAGCAGCCCCCTGATTTACGGGGAGGGCCACTATGGCTACACCTTC
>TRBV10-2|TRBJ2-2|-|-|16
CASSERGGVNTGELFF
TGCGCCAGCAGTGAGAGAGGCGGGGTGAACACCGGGGAGCTGTTTTTT
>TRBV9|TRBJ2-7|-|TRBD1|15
CASSPRDREIDEQYF
TGTGCCAGCAGCCCGCGGGACAGGGAAATCGACGAGCAGTACTTC
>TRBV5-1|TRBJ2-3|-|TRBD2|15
CASSVSGGAEDTQYF
TGCGCCAGCAGCGTTAGCGGGGGGGCCGAGGATACGCAGTATTTT
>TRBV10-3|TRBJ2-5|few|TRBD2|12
CAIGRGEETQYF
TGTGCCATCGGTCGGGGGGAAGAGACCCAGTACTTC
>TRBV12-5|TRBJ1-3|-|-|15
CASGFLGETGNTIYF
TGTGCTAGTGGCTTCTTAGGGGAAACTGGAAACACCATATATTTT
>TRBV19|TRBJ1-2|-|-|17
CASTPSGASGPSGGYTF
TGTGCCAGTACCCCATCGGGGGCCAGTGGACCGTCGGGAGGCTACACCTTC
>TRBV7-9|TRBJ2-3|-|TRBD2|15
CASSGRLAQESTQYF
TGTGCCAGCAGCGGACGACTAGCGCAGGAATCTACGCAGTATTTT
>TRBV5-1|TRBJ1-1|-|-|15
CASSPLQGGNTEAFF
TGCGCCAGCAGCCCACTACAGGGAGGGAACACTGAAGCTTTCTTT
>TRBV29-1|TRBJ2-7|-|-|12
CSVDKGDYEQYF
TGCAGCGTTGACAAGGGGGACTACGAGCAGTACTTC
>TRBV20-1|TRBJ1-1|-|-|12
CSASAPTLVAFF
TGCAGTGCTAGTGCCCCAACCCTTGTAGCTTTCTTT
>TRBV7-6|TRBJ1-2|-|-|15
CASSLRTDYGDGYTF
TGTGCCAGCAGCCTGCGGACAGATTACGGGGATGGCTACACCTTC
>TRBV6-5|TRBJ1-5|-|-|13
CASSYAGDQPQHF
TGTGCCAGCAGTTATGCCGGGGATCAGCCCCAGCATTTT
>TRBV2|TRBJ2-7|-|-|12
CASSDDAYEQYF
TGTGCCAGCAGCGACGATGCCTACGAGCAGTACTTC
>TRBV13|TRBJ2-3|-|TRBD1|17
CASSLTRDRGSTDTQYF
TGTGCCAGCAGCCTCACCCGGGACAGGGGTAGCACAGATACGCAGTATTTT
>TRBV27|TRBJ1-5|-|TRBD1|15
CASSQGAGSNQPQHF
TGTGCCAGCAGTCAGGGGGCAGGTAGCAATCAGCCCCAGCATTTT
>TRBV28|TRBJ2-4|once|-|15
CASSLGPLAKNIQYF
TGTGCCAGCAGCTTAGGCCCCCTAGCCAAAAACATTCAGTACTTC